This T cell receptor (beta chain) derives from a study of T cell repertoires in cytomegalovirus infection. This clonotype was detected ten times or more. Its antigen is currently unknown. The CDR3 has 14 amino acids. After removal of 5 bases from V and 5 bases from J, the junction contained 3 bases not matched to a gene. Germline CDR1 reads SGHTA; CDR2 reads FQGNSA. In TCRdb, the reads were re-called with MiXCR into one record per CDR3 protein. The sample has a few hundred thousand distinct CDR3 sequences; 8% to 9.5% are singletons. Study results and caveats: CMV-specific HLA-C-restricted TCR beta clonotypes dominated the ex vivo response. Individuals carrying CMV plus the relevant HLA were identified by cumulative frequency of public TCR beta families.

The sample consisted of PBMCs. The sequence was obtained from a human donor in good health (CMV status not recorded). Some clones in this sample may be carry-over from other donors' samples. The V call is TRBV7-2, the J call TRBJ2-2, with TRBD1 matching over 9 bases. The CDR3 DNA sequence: TGTGCCAGCAGCCTTGGACAGGGGACCGGGGAGCTGTTTTTT. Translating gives CASSLGQGTGELFF. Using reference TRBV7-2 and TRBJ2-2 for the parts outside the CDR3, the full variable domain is GAGVSQSPSNKVTEKGKDVELRCDPISGHTALYWYRQSLGQGLEFLIYFQGNSAPDKSGLPSDRFSAERTGGSVSTLTIQRTQQEDSAVYLCASSLGQGTGELFFGEGSRLTVL.